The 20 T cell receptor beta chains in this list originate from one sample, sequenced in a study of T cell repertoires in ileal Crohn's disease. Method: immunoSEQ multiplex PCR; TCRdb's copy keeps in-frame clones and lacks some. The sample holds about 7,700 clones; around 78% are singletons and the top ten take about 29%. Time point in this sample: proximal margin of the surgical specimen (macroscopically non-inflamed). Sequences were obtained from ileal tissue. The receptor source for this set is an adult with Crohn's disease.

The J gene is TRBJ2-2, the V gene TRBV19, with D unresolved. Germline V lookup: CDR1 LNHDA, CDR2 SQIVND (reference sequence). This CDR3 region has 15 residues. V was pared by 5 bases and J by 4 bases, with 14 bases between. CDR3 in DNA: TGTGCCAGTAGTCCAGAACGGAGACGCACCGGGGAGCTGTTTTTT. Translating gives CASSPERRRTGELFF. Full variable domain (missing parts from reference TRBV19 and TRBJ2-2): DGGITQSPKYLFRKEGQNVTLSCEQNLNHDAMYWYRQDPGQGLRLIYYSQIVNDFQKGDIAEGYSVSREKKESFPLTVTSAQKNPTAFYLCASSPERRRTGELFFGEGSRLTVL.

The CDR3 DNA follows: TGCGCCAGCCAGGGCGAGATAAATTCACCCCTCCACTTT. Translated: CASQGEINSPLHF. The chain couples TRBV10-1 to TRBJ1-6; tentative D call: TRBD1 (5 bases). Trimming removed 8 bases at V and 7 bases at J, with 12 bases between. The CDR3 consists of 13 residues. Germline V gene sequence: CDR1 WNHNN, CDR2 SYGVQD (reference sequence).

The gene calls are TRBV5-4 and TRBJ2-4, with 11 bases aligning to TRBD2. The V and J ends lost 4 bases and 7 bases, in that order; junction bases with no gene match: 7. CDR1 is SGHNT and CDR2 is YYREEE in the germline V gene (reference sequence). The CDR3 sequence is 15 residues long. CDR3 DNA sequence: TGTGCCAGCAGCGCTTCTAGCGGGGGGCGCAACATTCAGTACTTC. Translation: CASSASSGGRNIQYF.

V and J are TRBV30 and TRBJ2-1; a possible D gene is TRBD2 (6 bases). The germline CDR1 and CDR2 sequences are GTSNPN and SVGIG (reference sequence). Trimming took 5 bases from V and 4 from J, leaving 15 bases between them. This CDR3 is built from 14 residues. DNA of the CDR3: TGTGCCTGGCAAGGCGGGACTGTATACAATGAGCAGTTCTTC. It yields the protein CAWQGGTVYNEQFF.

The CDR3 DNA reads TGTGCCAGCACCGGACAACCTCGTGGCGAGCAGTACTTC. Translating gives CASTGQPRGEQYF. The chain employs TRBV11-2 and TRBJ2-7; perhaps TRBD1 as D (5 bases). The CDR3 consists of 13 residues. Trimming shortened V by 7 bases and J by 6 bases, and 16 bases separated the two germline ends. The germline V gene has CDR1 SGHAT and CDR2 FQNNGV.

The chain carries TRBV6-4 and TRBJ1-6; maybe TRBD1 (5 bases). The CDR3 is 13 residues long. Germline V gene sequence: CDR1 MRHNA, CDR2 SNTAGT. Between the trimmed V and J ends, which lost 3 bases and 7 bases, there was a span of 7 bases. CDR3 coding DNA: TGTGCCAGCAGTGATAGGGACAATTCACCCCTCCACTTT. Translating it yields CASSDRDNSPLHF.

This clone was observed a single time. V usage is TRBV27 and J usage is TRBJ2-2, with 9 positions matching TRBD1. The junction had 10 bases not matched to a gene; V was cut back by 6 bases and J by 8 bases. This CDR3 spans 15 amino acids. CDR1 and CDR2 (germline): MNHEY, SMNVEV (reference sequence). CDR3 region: CASSRQGVVPGELFF. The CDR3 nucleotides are TGTGCCAGCAGCCGACAGGGGGTAGTACCGGGGGAGCTGTTTTTT.

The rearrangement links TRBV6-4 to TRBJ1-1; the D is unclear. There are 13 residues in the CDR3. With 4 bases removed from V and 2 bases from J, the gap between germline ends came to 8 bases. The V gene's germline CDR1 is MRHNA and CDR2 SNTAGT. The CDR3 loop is CASSVNSNTEAFF. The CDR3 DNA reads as TGTGCCAGCAGTGTGAACTCAAACACTGAAGCTTTCTTT.

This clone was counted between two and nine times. The CDR3 region is CASSFRGQLFF. CDR3 nucleotide sequence: TGTGCCAGCAGTTTTCGGGGACAGCTGTTCTTC. The chain uses TRBV27 and TRBJ2-1; 7 bases match TRBD1. The V gene's germline CDR1 is MNHEY and CDR2 SMNVEV (reference sequence). With 3 bases clipped from V and 15 bases from J, the junction kept 5 bases outside the gene matches. The CDR3 consists of 11 residues.

This CDR3 is CASSLSGLARGELFF. The CDR3 nucleotides are TGTGCCAGCAGCCTTAGCGGTCTCGCTCGCGGGGAGCTGTTTTTT. The chain uses TRBV9 and TRBJ2-2; tentative D call: TRBD2 (6 bases). CDR1 is SGDLS and CDR2 is YYNGEE in the germline V gene. The V end lost 4 bases, the J end lost 7 bases, and 17 bases lay between the germline ends. The CDR3 has 15 residues. Looking up the rest from reference TRBV9 and TRBJ2-2 gives the full variable domain: DSGVTQTPKHLITATGQRVTLRCSPRSGDLSVYWYQQSLDQGLQFLIQYYNGEERAKGNILERFSAQQFPDLHSELNLSSLELGDSALYFCASSLSGLARGELFFGEGSRLTVL.

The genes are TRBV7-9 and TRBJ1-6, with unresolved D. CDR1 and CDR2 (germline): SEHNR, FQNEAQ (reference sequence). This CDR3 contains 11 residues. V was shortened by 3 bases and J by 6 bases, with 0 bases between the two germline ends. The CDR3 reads CASSFNSPLHF. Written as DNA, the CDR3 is TGTGCCAGCAGCTTTAATTCACCCCTCCACTTT. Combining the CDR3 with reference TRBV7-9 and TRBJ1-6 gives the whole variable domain DTGVSQNPRHKITKRGQNVTFRCDPISEHNRLYWYRQTLGQGPEFLTYFQNEAQLEKSRLLSDRFSAERPKGSFSTLEIQRTEQGDSAMYLCASSFNSPLHFGNGTRLTVT.

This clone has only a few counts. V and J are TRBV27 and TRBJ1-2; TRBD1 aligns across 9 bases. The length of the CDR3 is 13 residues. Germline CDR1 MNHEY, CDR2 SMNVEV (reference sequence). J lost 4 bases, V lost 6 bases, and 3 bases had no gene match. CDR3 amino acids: CASSADRGYGYTF. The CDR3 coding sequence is TGTGCCAGCAGCGCGGACAGGGGCTATGGCTACACCTTC.

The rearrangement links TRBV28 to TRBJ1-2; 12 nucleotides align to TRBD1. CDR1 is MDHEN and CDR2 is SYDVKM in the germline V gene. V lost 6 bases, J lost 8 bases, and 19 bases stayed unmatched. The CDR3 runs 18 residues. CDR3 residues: CASRPTPGQGAQSGGYTF. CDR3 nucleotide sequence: TGTGCCAGCAGGCCTACTCCGGGACAGGGGGCGCAGTCGGGAGGCTACACCTTC.

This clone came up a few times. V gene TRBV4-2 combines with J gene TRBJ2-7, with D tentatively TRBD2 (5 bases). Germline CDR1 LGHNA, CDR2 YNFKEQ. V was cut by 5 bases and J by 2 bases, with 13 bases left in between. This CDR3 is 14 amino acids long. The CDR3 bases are TGTGCCAGCAGCTTAGGAGGCCTGGCCTACGAGCAGTACTTC. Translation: CASSLGGLAYEQYF.

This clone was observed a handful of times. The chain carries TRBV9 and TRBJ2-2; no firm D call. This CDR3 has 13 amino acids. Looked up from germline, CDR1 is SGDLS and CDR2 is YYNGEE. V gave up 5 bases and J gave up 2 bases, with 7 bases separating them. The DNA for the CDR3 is TGTGCCAGCAGACCCTTCAACACCGGGGAGCTGTTTTTT. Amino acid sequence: CASRPFNTGELFF.

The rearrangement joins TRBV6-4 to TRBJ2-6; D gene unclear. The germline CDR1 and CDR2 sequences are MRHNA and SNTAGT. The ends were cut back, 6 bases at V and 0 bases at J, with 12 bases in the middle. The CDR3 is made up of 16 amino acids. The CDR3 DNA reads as TGTGCCAGCAGCCCGGTTGGCGGCTCTGGGGCCAACGTCCTGACTTTC. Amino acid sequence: CASSPVGGSGANVLTF.

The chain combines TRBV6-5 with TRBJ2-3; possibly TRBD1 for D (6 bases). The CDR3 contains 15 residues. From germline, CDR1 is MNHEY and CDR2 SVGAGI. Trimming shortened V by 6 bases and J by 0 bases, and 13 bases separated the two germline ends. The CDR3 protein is CASRPGGRSTDTQYF. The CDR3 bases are TGTGCCAGCAGGCCTGGGGGCAGAAGCACAGATACGCAGTATTTT.

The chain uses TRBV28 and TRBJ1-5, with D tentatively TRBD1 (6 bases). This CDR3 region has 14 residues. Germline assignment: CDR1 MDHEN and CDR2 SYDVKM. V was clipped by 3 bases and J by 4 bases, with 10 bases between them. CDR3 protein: CASSLIRGNQPQHF. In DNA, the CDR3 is TGTGCCAGCAGTTTGATCAGGGGAAATCAGCCCCAGCATTTT.

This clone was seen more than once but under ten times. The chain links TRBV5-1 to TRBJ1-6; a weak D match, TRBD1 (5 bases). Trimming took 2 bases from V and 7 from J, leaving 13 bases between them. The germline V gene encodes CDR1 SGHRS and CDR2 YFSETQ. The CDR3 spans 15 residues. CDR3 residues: CASSLARTGNSPLHF. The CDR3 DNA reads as TGCGCCAGCAGCTTAGCCCGCACAGGCAATTCACCCCTCCACTTT.

DNA of the CDR3: TGTGCCAGCAGTTTAGCCAGGAACCAGCCCCAGCATTTT. Amino acid sequence: CASSLARNQPQHF. This sequence joins TRBV27 and TRBJ1-5; D remains ambiguous. V lost 2 bases, J lost 7 bases, and 9 bases lay in between. Looked up from germline, CDR1 is MNHEY and CDR2 is SMNVEV (reference sequence). This CDR3 is built from 13 residues.